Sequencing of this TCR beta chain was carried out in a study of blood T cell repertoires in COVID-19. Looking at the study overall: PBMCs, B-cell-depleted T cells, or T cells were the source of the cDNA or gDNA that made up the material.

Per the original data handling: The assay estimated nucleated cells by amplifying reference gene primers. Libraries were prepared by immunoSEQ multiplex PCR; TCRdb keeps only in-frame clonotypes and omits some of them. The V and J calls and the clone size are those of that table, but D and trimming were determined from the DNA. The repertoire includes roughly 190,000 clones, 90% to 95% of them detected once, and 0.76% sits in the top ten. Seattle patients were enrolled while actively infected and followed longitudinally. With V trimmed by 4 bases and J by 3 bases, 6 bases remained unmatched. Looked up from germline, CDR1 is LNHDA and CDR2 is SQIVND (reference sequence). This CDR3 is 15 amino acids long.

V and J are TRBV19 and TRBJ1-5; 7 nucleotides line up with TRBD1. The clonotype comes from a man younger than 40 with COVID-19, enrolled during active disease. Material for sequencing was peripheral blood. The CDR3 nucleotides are TGTGCCAGTAGTAGTACAGGGGAGGCCAATCAGCCCCAGCATTTT. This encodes CASSSTGEANQPQHF.